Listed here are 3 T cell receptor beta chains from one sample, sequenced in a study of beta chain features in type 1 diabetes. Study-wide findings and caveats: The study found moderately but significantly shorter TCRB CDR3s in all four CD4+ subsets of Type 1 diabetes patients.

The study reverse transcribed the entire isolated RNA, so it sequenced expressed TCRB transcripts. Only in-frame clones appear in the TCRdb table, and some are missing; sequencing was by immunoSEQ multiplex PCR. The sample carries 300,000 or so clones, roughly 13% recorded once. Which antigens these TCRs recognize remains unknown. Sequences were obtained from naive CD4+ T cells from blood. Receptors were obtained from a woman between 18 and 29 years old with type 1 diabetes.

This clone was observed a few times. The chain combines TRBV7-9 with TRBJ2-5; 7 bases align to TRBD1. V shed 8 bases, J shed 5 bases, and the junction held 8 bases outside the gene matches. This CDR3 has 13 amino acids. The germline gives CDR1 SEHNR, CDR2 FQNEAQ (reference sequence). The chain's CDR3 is CASHSTQGETQYF. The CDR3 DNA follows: TGTGCCAGCCATAGCACACAGGGGGAGACCCAGTACTTC.

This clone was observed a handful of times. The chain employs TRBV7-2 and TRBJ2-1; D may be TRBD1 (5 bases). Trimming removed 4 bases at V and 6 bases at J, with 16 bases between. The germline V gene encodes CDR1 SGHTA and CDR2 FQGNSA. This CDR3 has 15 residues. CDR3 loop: CASSSEARAVNEQFF. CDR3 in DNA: TGTGCCAGCAGCTCAGAAGCCAGGGCGGTCAATGAGCAGTTCTTC.

CDR3 DNA: TGTGCCACCAGCAGAAGGGACAGAAACTACGAGCAGTACTTC. Its translation: CATSRRDRNYEQYF. This chain links TRBV15 with TRBJ2-7; TRBD1 matches at 7 bases. The V gene end was trimmed by 2 bases and the J gene end by 3 bases; junction bases not matched to a gene: 4. The CDR3 spans 14 residues. The germline V gene has CDR1 LNHNV and CDR2 YYDKDF (reference sequence). Complete variable domain (other parts from reference TRBV15 and TRBJ2-7): DAMVIQNPRYQVTQFGKPVTLSCSQTLNHNVMYWYQQKSSQAPKLLFHYYDKDFNNEADTPDNFQSRRPNTSFCFLDIRSPGLGDTAMYLCATSRRDRNYEQYFGPGTRLTVT.